Detailed here is one T cell receptor (beta chain). Seattle participants joined during active infection and were tracked over time. This sample stems from a study of blood T cell repertoires in COVID-19. About the study: The study drew acute and convalescent COVID-19 samples from the United States, Italy and Spain. In each case, the material was cDNA or gDNA derived from T cells, B-cell-depleted T cells, or PBMCs.

CDR1 and CDR2 from the germline V gene are SEHNR and FQNEAQ (reference sequence). This CDR3 has 15 amino acids. The trim removed 5 bases at V and 8 bases at J, leaving 10 bases unmatched. Original data processing: Reference gene primer amplification in the assay estimated nucleated cell counts. This table comes from immunoSEQ multiplex PCR, and its TCRdb copy is limited to in-frame clones, with some not included. The D gene and trimming were derived from the DNA, and the V and J assignments and clone size from that table. Of fewer than 350,000 clones listed, around 88% are singletons. The rearrangement joins TRBV7-9 to TRBJ1-4, with 8 bases aligning to TRBD1. Material: peripheral blood. This receptor was obtained from a woman younger than 45 with COVID-19, enrolled during active disease. CDR3 nucleotide sequence: TGTGCCAGCAGCCACGCCCAGGGGGCAGGGGAAAAACTGTTTTTT. It encodes CASSHAQGAGEKLFF.